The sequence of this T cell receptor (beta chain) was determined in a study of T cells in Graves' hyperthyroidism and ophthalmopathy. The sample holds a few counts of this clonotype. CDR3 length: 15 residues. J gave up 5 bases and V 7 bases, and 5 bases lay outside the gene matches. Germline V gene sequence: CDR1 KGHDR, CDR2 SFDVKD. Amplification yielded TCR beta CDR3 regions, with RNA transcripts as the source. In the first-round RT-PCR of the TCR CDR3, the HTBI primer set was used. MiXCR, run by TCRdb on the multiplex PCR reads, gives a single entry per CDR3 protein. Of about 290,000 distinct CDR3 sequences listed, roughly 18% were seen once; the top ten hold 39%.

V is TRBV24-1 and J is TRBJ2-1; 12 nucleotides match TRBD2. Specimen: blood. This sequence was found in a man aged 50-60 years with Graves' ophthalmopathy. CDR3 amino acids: CATSPSGRANNEQFF. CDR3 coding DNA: TGTGCCACCAGCCCTAGCGGGAGGGCCAACAATGAGCAGTTCTTC.